This is a list of T cell receptor beta chains from one sample in a study of human T cells and chemical hapten exposure. MiXCR was run by TCRdb on the RACE reads, yielding one entry per CDR3 protein. This sample yields roughly 75,000 distinct CDR3 sequences, of which around 9.3% are seen a single time; roughly 1.6% belongs to the top ten. Sample: whole blood. These TCRs come from a female donor in good health. Some clones in this sample may be carry-over from other donors' samples. CDR3s include the opening cysteine and the closing phenylalanine or tryptophan. A D gene is named only where the DNA matches it firmly. Size is stated for part of the rows, as once, few or many counts, or as a class when the clone is expanded.

>many|TRBJ1-1|TRBV2|-
TGTGCCCTCCAGCAGTTGGCTGAAGCTTTCTTT
CALQQLAEAFF
>-|TRBJ2-3|TRBV14|-
TGTGCCAGCAGCCAAGAGTATGGCGGGTTCTCGCGTACGCAGTATTTT
CASSQEYGGFSRTQYF
>few|TRBJ1-1|TRBV27|-
TGTGCCAGCAGTTCTTTCGCGGCAGGAACGAACACTGAAGCTTTCTTT
CASSSFAAGTNTEAFF
>many|TRBJ2-4|TRBV11-2|-
TGTGCCAGCAGCTTAGCCCCGTCTGGGGGGATACTAGCCAAAAACATTCAGTACTTC
CASSLAPSGGILAKNIQYF
>many|TRBJ1-6|TRBV6-4|TRBD1
TGTGCCAGCAGTGAAGACCCGGGACAGGCGTTTCCCCTCCACTTT
CASSEDPGQAFPLHF
>many|TRBJ2-7|TRBV7-8|TRBD1
TGTGCCAGCAGCTCGTCCAGGGGGCGCGTAACCTACGAGCAGTACTTC
CASSSSRGRVTYEQYF
>many|TRBJ2-3|TRBV7-3|TRBD2
TGTGCCAGCAGCTTACGACTAGCGGGGGACTTTGCGCAGTATTTT
CASSLRLAGDFAQYF
>-|TRBJ1-6|TRBV9|-
TGTGCCAGCAGCCGCGGAACCTCAGGGGAAATAGATAATTCACCCCTCCACTTT
CASSRGTSGEIDNSPLHF
>many|TRBJ2-3|TRBV20-1|TRBD2
TGCAGTGCTAGAGCCCCCGGACTAGCGGCAGGATCCGATACGCAGTATTTT
CSARAPGLAAGSDTQYF
>many|TRBJ1-5|TRBV20-1|-
TGCAGTGCTAGAGATGGCTCCCTGGGGGGCAATCAGCCCCAGCATTTT
CSARDGSLGGNQPQHF
>many|TRBJ2-1|TRBV7-6|-
TGTGCCAGCAGCTTAAGTGGGAGCCTGTCCCATGAGCAGTTCTTC
CASSLSGSLSHEQFF
>many|TRBJ2-4|TRBV4-1|TRBD2
TGCGCCAGCAGCCAAGTGATGATAGCGGGGGGCAGAAACATTCAGTACTTC
CASSQVMIAGGRNIQYF
>-|TRBJ1-2|TRBV20-1|-
TGCAGTGCTAGTCTCTTGGACACGAGATTCTTTGGCTACACCTTC
CSASLLDTRFFGYTF
>-|TRBJ1-4|TRBV20-1|-
TGCAGTGCTAGGGACGGAAATGAAAAACTGTTTTTT
CSARDGNEKLFF
>-|TRBJ1-5|TRBV15|TRBD1
TGTGCCACCAGCAGACGACAGGGGGCCGCGGGACGGACTAACAATCAGCCCCAGCATTTT
CATSRRQGAAGRTNNQPQHF
>many|TRBJ2-1|TRBV27|-
TGTGCCAGCAGTTTAATATTGGGGTCGGGCTCCTACAATGAGCAGTTCTTC
CASSLILGSGSYNEQFF
>many|TRBJ1-5|TRBV28|-
TGTGCCAGCAGTTTAAGCAGGGACAATCAGCCCCAGCATTTT
CASSLSRDNQPQHF
>many|TRBJ1-5|TRBV12-3/TRBV12-4|-
TGTGCCAGCACGGAGGGGTACCAGCCCCAGCATTTT
CASTEGYQPQHF
>many|TRBJ2-1|TRBV6-6|-
TGTGCCAGCAGCCGGCTGAGAAACGACAATGAGCAGTTCTTC
CASSRLRNDNEQFF
>-|TRBJ2-1|TRBV13|TRBD2
TGTGCCAGCAGCCCTAGCGGGGAAAATGAGCAGTTCTTC
CASSPSGENEQFF
>-|TRBJ1-5|TRBV20-1|-
TGCAGTGCCAGCACGGAAACAGATCAGCCCCAGCATTTT
CSASTETDQPQHF
>many|TRBJ1-3|TRBV29-1|-
TGCAGCGTTGCGAAGGGGAGCGGAAACACCATATATTTT
CSVAKGSGNTIYF
>once|TRBJ1-4|TRBV20-1|-
TGCGGATCGGCAACTGGGACTAATGAAAAACTGTTTTTT
CGSATGTNEKLFF
>-|TRBJ1-6|TRBV7-9|-
TGTGCCAGCAGCTCAGGCGTCCTATCACCCCTCCACTTT
CASSSGVLSPLHF
>few|TRBJ2-7|TRBV5-1|TRBD1
TGCGCCAGCAGTCAAAGACAGGGGTCCTACGAGCAGTACTTC
CASSQRQGSYEQYF
>many|TRBJ2-1|TRBV16|-
TGTGCCAGCAGCGAAGTGGAGACTAGGAAAAACAATGAGCAGTTCTTC
CASSEVETRKNNEQFF
>many|TRBJ1-5|TRBV20-1|TRBD1
TGCAGTGCTAGGGGACAGAAGCGGGGTCAGCCCCAGCATTTT
CSARGQKRGQPQHF
>few|TRBJ1-4|TRBV7-9|TRBD1
TGTGCCAGCAGCTTAGAAGCGGGCAGGGGGGAAAAACTGTTTTTT
CASSLEAGRGEKLFF
>-|TRBJ1-4|TRBV29-1|-
TGCAGCGTTGAGGTCACCGCCAAACAAAAACTGTTTTTT
CSVEVTAKQKLFF
>-|TRBJ1-1|TRBV29-1|-
TGCAGCGTGGACAGTCAGATAGGAGCTTTCTTT
CSVDSQIGAFF
>-|TRBJ2-2|TRBV6-1|-
TGTGCCAGCCTAAAGAGAGGGTTTATCGACACCGGGGAGCTGTTTTTT
CASLKRGFIDTGELFF
>few|TRBJ2-7|TRBV3-1|TRBD2
TGTGCCAGCAGCCACGACACTCCGGGACTAGCGGGGCTTGCCTACGAGCAGTACTTC
CASSHDTPGLAGLAYEQYF
>-|TRBJ2-1|TRBV5-6|-
TGTGCCAGCAGCGCCGGGACGTTATATGAGCAGTTCTTC
CASSAGTLYEQFF
>few|TRBJ2-7|TRBV6-5|-
TGTGCCAGCAGTTACTCGGGACGGGTAGCCTACGAGCAGTACTTC
CASSYSGRVAYEQYF
>many|TRBJ2-7|TRBV4-3|TRBD2
TGCGCCAGCAGCCAAGTAGGGACTAGCGGGGCCGAGCAGTACTTC
CASSQVGTSGAEQYF
>many|TRBJ1-5|TRBV6-5|-
TGTGCCAGCAGTTACTCGATGAATAGCAATCAGCCCCAGCATTTT
CASSYSMNSNQPQHF
>many|TRBJ2-5|TRBV6-6|-
TGTGCCAGCAGTTACTTCAGGGGTACCCAGTACTTC
CASSYFRGTQYF
>many|TRBJ2-3|TRBV5-1|-
TGCGCCAGCAGCTTGGTACCGGGGGATACGCAGTATTTT
CASSLVPGDTQYF
>many|TRBJ2-5|TRBV2|-
TGTGCCAGCAGTGTTGGCACGGAGCAAGAGACCCAGTACTTC
CASSVGTEQETQYF
>-|TRBJ2-1|TRBV12-3/TRBV12-4|-
TGTGCCAGCACCCTAGGGGGTTCCTACAATGAGCAGTTCTTC
CASTLGGSYNEQFF
>few|TRBJ1-2|TRBV5-1|-
TGCGCCAGCAGCTTGGACCTTTTCTCTGGCTACACCTTC
CASSLDLFSGYTF
>-|TRBJ2-3|TRBV4-3|TRBD2
TGCGCCAGCAGCCAAGTCTTAGCGGGGGCCACAGATACGCAGTATTTT
CASSQVLAGATDTQYF
>few|TRBJ1-6|TRBV2|-
TGTGCCAGCAAGGGGAGCTCCTATAATTCACCCCTCCACTTT
CASKGSSYNSPLHF
>-|TRBJ2-6|TRBV20-1|TRBD1
TGCAGTGCTCTGGACAGGGGAAAGGACGTCCTGACTTTC
CSALDRGKDVLTF
>many|TRBJ1-5|TRBV6-1|-
TGTGCCAGCAGGGGGGAGTGGGGGCTCGGGCAGCCCCAGCATTTT
CASRGEWGLGQPQHF
>-|TRBJ2-2|TRBV9|-
TGTGCCAGCAGCGGCGCCGGGACTTCGAACACCGGGGAGCTGTTTTTT
CASSGAGTSNTGELFF
>-|TRBJ2-7|TRBV5-1|-
TGCGCCAGCAGCCCAGCACAGAACCGCAGAACCTACGAGCAGTACTTC
CASSPAQNRRTYEQYF
>few|TRBJ1-1|TRBV4-1|-
TGCGCCAGCAGCCTAGTAGAGAGGGGAGGGTTGAACACTGAAGCTTTCTTT
CASSLVERGGLNTEAFF
>few|TRBJ1-1|TRBV9|-
TGTGCCAGCAGCCGATTACAGGGTTGGGCAGTAGGATCTGAAGCTTTCTTT
CASSRLQGWAVGSEAFF
>-|TRBJ1-1|TRBV6-1|TRBD1
TGTGCCAGCAGTGAGGAGGGGGCTAGATTTGGAGCTTTCTTT
CASSEEGARFGAFF
>few|TRBJ2-7|TRBV28|-
TGTGCCAGCAGTTTGGGGGTCTCGAAGCAGTACTTC
CASSLGVSKQYF
>few|TRBJ1-5|TRBV6-5|-
TGTGCCAGCAGTGTTCTTCCTCCTTGGGGCAATCAGCCCCAGCATTTT
CASSVLPPWGNQPQHF
>many|TRBJ2-7|TRBV6-1|-
TGTGCCAGCAGTGAAGGGGCGTCGACCGGCTACGAGCAGTACTTC
CASSEGASTGYEQYF
>many|TRBJ2-3|TRBV4-2|-
TGTGCCAGCAGCCAAGAACGACTTAGCACCACGCAGTATTTT
CASSQERLSTTQYF
>few|TRBJ1-5|TRBV12-3/TRBV12-4|TRBD1
TGTGCCAGCAGCCTACGGACAGGGAGGGGTCAGCCCCAGCATTTT
CASSLRTGRGQPQHF
>many|TRBJ2-3|TRBV12-3/TRBV12-4|-
TGTGCCAGCTCAAACCCTGGACAGCCCACAGATACGCAGTATTTT
CASSNPGQPTDTQYF
>-|TRBJ2-5|TRBV10-3|-
TGTGCCATCAGTAAGGAGGGAAGGGAGACCCAGTACTTC
CAISKEGRETQYF
>many|TRBJ2-7|TRBV7-2|TRBD1
TGTGCCAGCAGCTTTAGACAGGGGGCGACTGAGCAGTACTTC
CASSFRQGATEQYF